This section outlines one T cell receptor (beta chain) sequence together with its context. Authors' analysis steps: Cell counts per sample came from amplifying reference gene primers. The table came from immunoSEQ multiplex PCR; TCRdb's copy has only in-frame clones and leaves some out. D and trimming were read from the DNA, whereas the V and J calls and clone size are those reported in that table. The sample has around 220,000 clones, around 80% seen once. These data belong to a study of blood T cell repertoires in COVID-19. Study-wide context: Samples came from the United States, Italy and Spain, spanning acute and convalescent COVID-19.

Trimming removed 4 bases at V and 6 bases at J, with 11 bases between. The germline CDR1 and CDR2 sequences are SGHRS and YFSETQ. The CDR3 consists of 13 residues. This receptor was obtained from a woman aged 40-49 years with active or convalescent COVID-19. The sequencing input was peripheral blood. This chain uses TRBV5-1 with TRBJ2-1; a weak D match, TRBD2 (6 bases). The CDR3 DNA follows: TGCGCCAGCAGCCTGGGACTGAGCAATGAGCAGTTCTTC. Encoded protein: CASSLGLSNEQFF.